This T cell receptor (beta chain) appears in the sequencing data of a study of blood T cell repertoires in COVID-19. The CDR3 is made up of 13 amino acids. V lost 5 bases and J lost 8; bases outside the gene matches: 4. The V gene's germline CDR1 is SEHNR and CDR2 FQNEAQ (reference sequence). Original processing notes: How many nucleated cells were present was estimated from reference gene primer amplification. Libraries were prepared by immunoSEQ multiplex PCR; TCRdb keeps only in-frame clonotypes and omits some of them. V and J calls and clone size are those listed in that table; D and trimming were worked out from the DNA. The sample includes approximately 300,000 clones, about 83% of them seen just once.

J is TRBJ1-4 and V is TRBV7-9; TRBD1 matches at 8 bases. The receptor was derived from a woman in her forties or fifties with acute or convalescent COVID-19. The sample comprised peripheral blood. The CDR3 loop reads CASSTGTGEKLFF. CDR3 in DNA: TGTGCCAGCAGCACCGGGACAGGCGAAAAACTGTTTTTT.